This T cell receptor beta chain was observed in a study of blood T cells in healthy people across ages. Every sample gave at least 5.5 micrograms of total RNA when it was extracted. For the second PCR, which ran for about 6 to 11 cycles, a sample-barcoded 5' primer and a J-beta primer mix were used. TCRdb ran MiXCR on the 5' RACE reads and lists one entry per CDR3 protein. The sample yields around 1.5 million distinct CDR3 sequences, approximately 63% seen once. Germline V lookup: CDR1 SQVTM, CDR2 ANQGSEA. The CDR3 length is 13 residues. The V and J ends lost 6 bases and 2 bases, in that order; junction bases with no gene match: 5.

Sequencing was performed on blood. This TCR derives from a young man in good health. This chain links TRBV29-1 with TRBJ2-7; 9 positions match TRBD1. CDR3 bases: TGCAGCGTCGGCGGGGACAGGGCCTACGAGCAGTACTTC. Translated, it gives CSVGGDRAYEQYF.